A selection of T cell receptor beta chains follows, all from one sample in a study of cytomegalovirus exposure and HLA in healthy donors. The protocol was immunoSEQ multiplex PCR, while the TCRdb copy is restricted to in-frame clones and leaves out a portion. The data contain tens of thousands of clones, approximately 91% of them singletons. The sample was PBMCs. Receptors were obtained from a man aged 18 to 35 in good health and CMV-seronegative. Both conserved end residues are part of each CDR3. D genes are given only for firm matches. A row's size may be missing; if present it is once, few, many or a size class.

DNA: TGTGCCAGCAGGCAGACAGGGGGGGACAATGAGCAGTTCTTC
CDR3: CASRQTGGDNEQFF
J: TRBJ2-1
size: NA
V: TRBV5-6
D: TRBD1

DNA: TGCAGCGTTGGGACGCCTAGCGGAGGGAACACCGGGGAGCTGTTTTTT
CDR3: CSVGTPSGGNTGELFF
J: TRBJ2-2
size: NA
V: TRBV29-1
D: TRBD2

DNA: TGTGCCACCCAGCGGGGGACAGATACGCAGTATTTT
CDR3: CATQRGTDTQYF
J: TRBJ2-3
size: NA
V: TRBV6-5
D: TRBD2

DNA: TGTGCCAGCAGCCTAGACCTCAATCAGCCCCAGCATTTT
CDR3: CASSLDLNQPQHF
J: TRBJ1-5
size: NA
V: TRBV28
D: NA

DNA: TGCAGCGTTGAAGAAGGAGGTGGGTCGCAGTATTTT
CDR3: CSVEEGGGSQYF
J: TRBJ2-3
size: NA
V: TRBV29-1
D: NA

DNA: TGTGCCAGCAGCTTGGGGGGACTAGCGGGAGACTACGAGCAGTACTTC
CDR3: CASSLGGLAGDYEQYF
J: TRBJ2-7
size: NA
V: TRBV5-4
D: TRBD2

DNA: TGTGCCAGCAGCAAGACTTTTACAGGTACGAAGGATGGCTACACCTTC
CDR3: CASSKTFTGTKDGYTF
J: TRBJ1-2
size: NA
V: TRBV7-9
D: NA

DNA: TGTGCCAGCAGCCCGTTGGGGGCTGGTGAAAAACTGTTTTTT
CDR3: CASSPLGAGEKLFF
J: TRBJ1-4
size: NA
V: TRBV7-2
D: NA

DNA: TGTGCCAGCAGCCCAATAGCGGGAGGGGCCACAGATACGCAGTATTTT
CDR3: CASSPIAGGATDTQYF
J: TRBJ2-3
size: NA
V: TRBV11-2
D: TRBD2

DNA: TGTGCCAGCAGCGTAGTGGCTAGCGGGAGGACTAGCACAGATACGCAGTATTTT
CDR3: CASSVVASGRTSTDTQYF
J: TRBJ2-3
size: NA
V: TRBV9
D: TRBD2

DNA: TGCGCCAGCAGCTCCGACCCGCGGGGGACCACAGATACGCAGTATTTT
CDR3: CASSSDPRGTTDTQYF
J: TRBJ2-3
size: NA
V: TRBV5-1
D: TRBD2

DNA: TGTGCCAGCAGCCCCCGCCGCAGATCCTACGAGCAGTACTTC
CDR3: CASSPRRRSYEQYF
J: TRBJ2-7
size: NA
V: TRBV11-1
D: NA

DNA: TGCAGCGTTGAATGGGCAGGGGATCGACGTGGCTACACCTTC
CDR3: CSVEWAGDRRGYTF
J: TRBJ1-2
size: once
V: TRBV29-1
D: NA

DNA: TGTGCCAGCAGCTTGGCCAGCTATGGCTACACCTTC
CDR3: CASSLASYGYTF
J: TRBJ1-2
size: NA
V: TRBV7-2
D: NA

DNA: TGTGCCAGCAGCGTAGATTTACAGACAGATACGCAGTATTTT
CDR3: CASSVDLQTDTQYF
J: TRBJ2-3
size: NA
V: TRBV9
D: NA

DNA: TGTGCCAGCAGTGAAGAGGTGGGAGGGGACGAGCAGTACTTC
CDR3: CASSEEVGGDEQYF
J: TRBJ2-7
size: NA
V: TRBV6-1
D: TRBD2

DNA: TGTGCCAGCAGCTCATACAGGGGGCCGGACACCGGGGAGCTGTTTTTT
CDR3: CASSSYRGPDTGELFF
J: TRBJ2-2
size: NA
V: TRBV11-2
D: TRBD1

DNA: TGTGCCTGGAGTGTCGGAGGGGCCTACGAGCAGTACTTC
CDR3: CAWSVGGAYEQYF
J: TRBJ2-7
size: NA
V: TRBV30
D: NA

DNA: TGTGCCTGGAGCGGGACTAGACATCCCTACGAGCAGTACTTC
CDR3: CAWSGTRHPYEQYF
J: TRBJ2-7
size: NA
V: TRBV30
D: TRBD2

DNA: TGTGCCAGCAGTGGCGAAGGGGGTAACTCCGAGCAGTACTTC
CDR3: CASSGEGGNSEQYF
J: TRBJ2-7
size: NA
V: TRBV6-5
D: NA

DNA: TGTGCCTGGAGAACTAGCTCTAGCACAGATACGCAGTATTTT
CDR3: CAWRTSSSTDTQYF
J: TRBJ2-3
size: NA
V: TRBV30
D: NA

DNA: TGTGCCAGCAGTGATCCCTACACCGGGGAGCTGTTTTTT
CDR3: CASSDPYTGELFF
J: TRBJ2-2
size: NA
V: TRBV25-1
D: NA

DNA: TGCGCCAGCAGCCCCAATACCAGGGATACGCAGTATTTT
CDR3: CASSPNTRDTQYF
J: TRBJ2-3
size: NA
V: TRBV5-1
D: NA

DNA: TGTGCCAGCTCCAACACGTATAGCAATCAGCCCCAGCATTTT
CDR3: CASSNTYSNQPQHF
J: TRBJ1-5
size: NA
V: TRBV27
D: NA

DNA: TGTGCCAGTGGCACTAACTATGGCTACACCTTC
CDR3: CASGTNYGYTF
J: TRBJ1-2
size: NA
V: TRBV28
D: NA

DNA: TGCAGCGTTGAGGTTAGCGGGGTCGAGCAGTACTTC
CDR3: CSVEVSGVEQYF
J: TRBJ2-7
size: NA
V: TRBV29-1
D: TRBD2

DNA: TGTGCCAGCAGATCCTCGACCCTCACAGGGAATGGCTACACCTTC
CDR3: CASRSSTLTGNGYTF
J: TRBJ1-2
size: NA
V: TRBV6-5
D: NA

DNA: TGCGCCAGCAGCTTGGAGGGGACAGCCTATAGCAATCAGCCCCAGCATTTT
CDR3: CASSLEGTAYSNQPQHF
J: TRBJ1-5
size: NA
V: TRBV5-1
D: TRBD1